What follows describes a single TCR beta chain. What antigen it recognizes has not been identified. Base quality data are lacking; no much larger clone is found one base away. This sample's time point label indicates: baseline before first vaccination. The vaccinee samples were drawn from two UK trials, COV001 and COV002, one of which was a single-blind randomized controlled phase 2/3 trial testing AZD1222 (ChAdOx1 nCoV-19) in healthy adults. Trial participant PBMC samples were collected at day 0 and day 28 after the second dose for TCRbeta chain sequencing. The germline V gene encodes CDR1 SNHLY and CDR2 FYNNEI. V lost 8 bases and J lost 2 bases, and the count of bases not matched to a germline gene is 8. The CDR3 contains 14 residues, cysteine and phenylalanine counted. Here the CDR3 DNA is all that survives: 42 bases in frame from base 1. These data belong to a study of T cell responses to AZD1222 COVID-19 vaccine (dated by TCRdb to the early 2020s). A note on the overall study: AZD1222 recipients whose second dose came at about 4 weeks and those whose second dose came at about 12 weeks were combined into one group, since spike-specific TCR depth and breadth did not differ between the two schedules. Trial participants were enrolled by age into 18-55, 56-69 and 70-plus year subgroups, with about 150, 28 and 57 TCR-sequenced participants respectively. A total of 233 trial participants underwent TCR sequencing, of whom about 200 had received two doses of AZD1222 and roughly 26 had received two doses of the MenACWY control vaccine. The full study reports these points: Vaccine-associated CD4 TCRs spanned the whole spike protein, with dominant responses in regions 160-218 and 743-854. Participants were mostly white British and included more females than males, and it was suggested by the authors that clonal diversity may have been underestimated. In the small 56-69-year group, the increase in depth fell short of significance, most likely because of low power. Because no day 14 peak-response samples were available, repertoires were characterized only after the peak T cell response. Epitopes outside the regions mutated in the B.1.351 and B.1.1.7 variants were reportedly recognized by nearly half of the unique spike-specific TCRs. After two AZD1222 doses, spike-specific TCR breadth and depth were significantly higher than at day 0 and than in MenACWY recipients. Conclusions about previously exposed vaccinees were limited because only six AZD1222 recipients were SARS-CoV-2 seropositive at baseline.

The CDR3 regions of human TCRbeta chains were subjected to immunosequencing. Per the original workflow: Repertoire TCRs were matched against a reference library of SARS-CoV-2-specific TCRs generated with the MIRA antigen-specificity platform. Breadth was defined as the fraction of unique TCRs that were SARS-CoV-2-associated. Depth was defined as the fraction of total T cells that were SARS-CoV-2-associated. Using the MIRA data, each spike-specific TCR was assigned both to the spike region to which the TCR was reactive and to a CD4 or CD8 class. Log10-transformed breadth and depth values were compared by one-way ANOVA with Sidak's multiple comparisons tests. Held by TCRdb, this immuneACCESS table contains in-frame sequences only and omits some clones. Under half of the omission traces to an unresolved V gene where checked; the cause of the rest is unknown. D and trimming come from the DNA, and the V and J calls and clone size come from that table. The sample table shows approximately 110,000 clones, and over 75% are seen once. About 1.2% of the sample goes to the ten largest clones.

Source: peripheral blood, taken on day 0 of AZD1222 vaccination. This receptor was identified in an adult in good health. The rearranged segments are TRBV2 and TRBJ2-5, and TRBD2 matches 7 of the central bases. The DNA is TGTGCCAGCGCCTACCGGGGGGAACAAGAGACCCAGTACTTC. The translation is CASAYRGEQETQYF.